This entry features one T cell receptor beta chain sequence. Its antigen is still unknown. Base qualities are not at hand, and no much larger clone is one base apart. The donors belonged to the validation cohort of around 130 subjects, which was separate from the roughly 700-subject first cohort. Libraries were prepared through the immunoSEQ multiplex PCR assay. The paper's processing steps were these. To diagnose cytomegalovirus status from the catalog of TCR beta chain sequences, a statistical classification framework was built. Sourced from immuneACCESS, this table was stored by TCRdb with only in-frame sequences that have V and J called. A share of the clones is absent; for the studies checked, an unresolved V gene accounts for under half, and the remainder has no known explanation. D and trimming come from the DNA, and the V and J calls and clone size come from that table. This sample comprises 150,000 to 200,000 clones, roughly 89% of them detected only once. The top ten clonotypes cover 4% to 5% of the sample.

From the cysteine through the phenylalanine, the CDR3 covers 18 amino acids. The kept DNA is CDR3 alone, 54 bases in frame from the first base. The germline V gene yields ENHRY for CDR1 and SYGVKD for CDR2. After removal of 3 bases from V and 2 bases from J, the junction retains 8 bases not matched to a gene. The sample is drawn from a study of cytomegalovirus exposure and HLA in healthy donors (dated by TCRdb to 2016 to 2017). Looking at the study overall: According to a later analysis, the 120 or so validation repertoires were produced on the same platform as the approximately 690 repertoires of the first cohort. The study was designed to test whether signatures of past pathogen exposure could be identified by cataloging public T cell receptors. A separate validation cohort of 100 to 150 different subjects was used in addition to the 666-subject first cohort. The study combined high-throughput TCR immunosequencing, statistical association of individual TCRs with disease status, and machine learning to predict cytomegalovirus infection status.

What the work shows at the level of the full study, not this receptor alone: In the study, about 150 TCR beta chains were listed as associated with cytomegalovirus. The authors suggested that the approach could potentially be generalized to other disease states and immunological phenotypes. The validation cohort had no HLA typing available for a later analysis, so co-occurrence within that cohort was assessed over all 120 repertoires. Subsequent analysis determined that TCRs grouped into clusters in the first cohort also showed a tendency toward co-occurrence across the approximately 110 validation repertoires, and approximately 93% of cluster scores exceeded 0. Most TCR sequences were observed very rarely across donors, whereas some public TCRs were present in many individuals. Cytomegalovirus status was reported to be diagnosed by the classifier with high specificity and sensitivity in both the original and validation cohorts. In vitro tests confirmed that a few of the cytomegalovirus-associated TCR beta chains recognize cytomegalovirus antigens.

The chain couples TRBV10-3 to TRBJ2-2; the junction holds 11 bases that match TRBD2. The receptor's source is a man younger than 30 in good health and CMV-seropositive. The sequenced material came from PBMCs. The CDR3: CAISEFTSGSSNTGELFF. The nucleotide sequence is TGTGCCATCAGTGAATTTACTAGCGGGAGTTCTAACACCGGGGAGCTGTTTTTT.